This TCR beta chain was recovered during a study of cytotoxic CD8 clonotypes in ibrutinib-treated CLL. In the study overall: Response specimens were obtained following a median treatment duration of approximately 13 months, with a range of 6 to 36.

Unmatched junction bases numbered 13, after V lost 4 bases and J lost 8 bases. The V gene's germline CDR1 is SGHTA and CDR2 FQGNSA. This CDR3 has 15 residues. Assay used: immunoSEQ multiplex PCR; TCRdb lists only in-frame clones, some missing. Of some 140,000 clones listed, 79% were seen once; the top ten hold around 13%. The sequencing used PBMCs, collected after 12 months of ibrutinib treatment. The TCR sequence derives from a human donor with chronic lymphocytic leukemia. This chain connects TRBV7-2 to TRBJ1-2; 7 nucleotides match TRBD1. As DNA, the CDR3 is TGTGCCAGCAGCTCAGAGGACAGGCCCCCTATAGGCTACACCTTC. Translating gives CASSSEDRPPIGYTF.